A selection of T cell receptor beta chains follows, all from one sample in a study of T cells in Graves' hyperthyroidism and ophthalmopathy. TCRdb passed the multiplex PCR reads through MiXCR, listing each CDR3 protein once. The table has hundreds of thousands of distinct CDR3 sequences, less than 20% seen once. The source material was blood. Receptors originate from a man aged 40-49 years with Graves' ophthalmopathy. Each CDR3 is given with its conserved first and last residue. A D gene is named only where the DNA matches it firmly. Clone size is not always given. Where it is, it says once, few, many or a class for expanded clones.

>TRBD2|many|15|TRBV11-1|TRBJ2-3
CASSFGGRPRDTQYF
TGTGCCAGCAGCTTCGGGGGGAGGCCTCGGGATACGCAGTATTTT
>.|.|18|TRBV6-5|TRBJ1-2
CASSYSSGQGRANYGYTF
TGTGCCAGCAGTTACTCGAGCGGTCAGGGGAGGGCTAACTATGGCTACACCTTC
>.|.|14|TRBV19|TRBJ2-2
CASKVDYQTGELSF
TGTGCCAGTAAGGTGGACTACCAAACCGGGGAGCTGTCTTTT
>.|few|12|TRBV7-9|TRBJ2-1
CASSPVGGEQFF
TGTGCCAGCTCCCCAGTGGGCGGTGAGCAGTTCTTC
>.|.|13|TRBV29-1|TRBJ1-1
CSVQPGMNTEAFF
TGCAGCGTCCAGCCAGGGATGAACACTGAAGCTTTCTTT
>.|few|15|TRBV7-2|TRBJ1-2
CASSPSATGSYGYTF
TGTGCCAGCAGCCCCTCGGCGACAGGATCTTATGGCTACACCTTC
>.|few|16|TRBV20-1|TRBJ2-2
CSVRGRETPNTGELFF
TGCAGTGTTAGGGGCCGGGAGACTCCAAACACCGGGGAGCTGTTTTTT
>.|many|12|TRBV5-8|TRBJ2-5
CASPHPKETQYF
TGTGCCAGCCCTCACCCCAAAGAGACCCAGTACTTC
>.|many|14|TRBV30|TRBJ1-4
CAWSVPPAAEKLFF
TGTGCCTGGAGTGTACCACCGGCAGCGGAAAAACTGTTTTTT
>.|.|15|TRBV3-1|TRBJ1-5
CASSQGSSVNQPQHF
TGTGCCAGCAGCCAGGGATCTTCCGTCAATCAGCCCCAGCATTTT
>.|few|15|TRBV5-1|TRBJ1-4
CASSLGTSGAEKLFF
TGCGCCAGCAGCTTGGGCACCTCAGGGGCAGAAAAACTGTTTTTT
>.|few|17|TRBV6-1|TRBJ2-5
CASSEAPVGPGPHAQYF
TGTGCCAGCAGTGAAGCACCTGTCGGACCGGGACCGCACGCCCAGTACTTC
>TRBD2|many|16|TRBV27|TRBJ2-3
CASSSGAGTGTDTQYF
TGTGCCAGCAGTTCTGGAGCGGGGACCGGCACAGATACGCAGTATTTT
>.|.|16|TRBV29-1|TRBJ1-3
CSVGGGEGLSGNTIYF
TGCAGCGTTGGGGGGGGCGAGGGACTCTCTGGAAACACCATATATTTT
>TRBD1|few|15|TRBV20-1|TRBJ2-1
CSAVDRDRGYNEQFF
TGCAGTGCTGTAGACCGGGACAGGGGTTACAATGAGCAGTTCTTC
>TRBD2|.|16|TRBV4-3|TRBJ2-2
CASSPRLAGFTGELFF
TGCGCCAGCAGCCCTCGACTAGCGGGGTTCACCGGGGAGCTGTTTTTT
>TRBD1|few|13|TRBV24-1|TRBJ2-1
CATRDRGYNEQFF
TGTGCCACTCGGGACAGGGGCTACAATGAGCAGTTCTTC
>.|many|15|TRBV7-9|TRBJ2-2
CASSSKTVYTGELFF
TGTGCCAGCAGCTCGAAGACAGTCTACACCGGGGAGCTGTTTTTT
>TRBD2|few|12|TRBV12-5|TRBJ2-1
CASGYGLAEQFF
TGTGCTAGTGGCTATGGACTAGCCGAGCAGTTCTTC
>TRBD1|many|15|TRBV3-1|TRBJ1-1
CASSPPTGAGTEAFF
TGTGCCAGCAGCCCTCCTACAGGGGCGGGCACTGAAGCTTTCTTT
>.|many|13|TRBV27|TRBJ2-7
CASRRGSRDEQYF
TGTGCCAGCAGGAGGGGGTCGAGGGACGAGCAGTACTTC
>TRBD1|.|15|TRBV6-1|TRBJ2-5
CASRIRQGARETQYF
TGTGCCAGCAGGATTCGACAGGGGGCACGAGAGACCCAGTACTTC
>.|many|14|TRBV12-3/TRBV12-4|TRBJ2-1
CASKSGVSYNEQFF
TGTGCCAGCAAGTCAGGGGTCTCCTACAATGAGCAGTTCTTC
>.|many|14|TRBV28|TRBJ2-7
CASSSLDKPYEQYF
TGTGCCAGCAGTTCCTTAGACAAGCCCTACGAGCAGTACTTC
>.|.|14|TRBV20-1|TRBJ1-5
CSASEGRSNQPQHF
TGCAGTGCTAGTGAGGGGAGGAGCAATCAGCCCCAGCATTTT
>TRBD1|few|15|TRBV5-1|TRBJ1-5
CASSFSGTEDQPQHF
TGCGCCAGCAGCTTCTCCGGGACAGAGGATCAGCCCCAGCATTTT
>.|.|14|TRBV7-2|TRBJ2-3
CASTLGSRTDTQYF
TGTGCCAGCACCCTGGGGAGCCGCACAGATACGCAGTATTTT
>TRBD2|few|14|TRBV12-5|TRBJ2-1
CASGERGPRNEQFF
TGTGCTAGTGGGGAGCGGGGACCCAGGAATGAGCAGTTCTTC
>.|many|13|TRBV12-3/TRBV12-4|TRBJ1-2
CASTGGFLLGYTF
TGTGCCAGTACGGGGGGTTTCTTACTTGGCTACACCTTC
>.|few|16|TRBV6-1|TRBJ1-2
CASSPGHRVFNYGYTF
TGTGCCAGCAGTCCAGGTCACAGAGTCTTTAACTATGGCTACACCTTC
>TRBD1|few|14|TRBV10-3|TRBJ2-7
CAISEVRGQYEQYF
TGTGCCATCAGTGAGGTCAGGGGGCAATACGAGCAGTACTTC
>TRBD2|few|16|TRBV20-1|TRBJ2-2
CSARTGNSGRVGELFF
TGCAGTGCTAGAACGGGAAACAGCGGGAGGGTCGGGGAGCTGTTTTTT
>.|few|15|TRBV5-5|TRBJ1-5
CASSLLGGINQPQHF
TGTGCCAGCAGCCTACTCGGAGGGATCAATCAGCCCCAGCATTTT
>.|.|12|TRBV15|TRBJ1-5
CATSSVQGPQHF
TGTGCCACCAGCAGTGTCCAGGGTCCCCAGCATTTT
>.|many|13|TRBV4-1|TRBJ1-1
CASSQDIGAKAFF
TGCGCCAGCAGCCAAGATATAGGGGCAAAAGCTTTCTTT
>TRBD2|many|15|TRBV6-2/TRBV6-3|TRBJ2-1
CASSYNSGRSGEQFF
TGTGCCAGCAGTTACAATAGCGGGAGGTCCGGGGAGCAGTTCTTC
>.|many|13|TRBV30|TRBJ2-7
CAWSEELLSEQYF
TGTGCCTGGAGTGAGGAACTCCTTAGCGAGCAGTACTTC
>.|.|14|TRBV6-2/TRBV6-3|TRBJ1-5
CASSQDNSNQPQHF
TGTGCCAGCAGCCAGGACAATAGCAATCAGCCCCAGCATTTT
>.|many|15|TRBV27|TRBJ2-3
CASSLLRDGTDTQYF
TGTGCCAGCAGTTTACTCCGGGACGGCACAGATACGCAGTATTTT
>.|.|15|TRBV27|TRBJ1-2
CASSTKGGGTYGYTF
TGTGCCAGCAGTACCAAGGGCGGGGGTACCTATGGCTACACCTTC
>.|.|14|TRBV7-6|TRBJ2-5
CASSLSPGYETQYF
TGTGCCAGCAGCTTAAGTCCAGGTTATGAGACCCAGTACTTC
>.|few|12|TRBV29-1|TRBJ1-4
CSAPGSEKKLFF
TGCAGCGCCCCCGGGAGCGAGAAAAAACTGTTTTTT